What follows describes a single T cell receptor (beta chain). Its antigen is undetermined. The V and J ends lost 1 base and 2 bases respectively, with 5 bases between them. Germline V gives CDR1 SGHTA, CDR2 FQGNSA. CDR3 length: 13 amino acids. 60 Vbeta and 13 Jbeta primers were used in PCR. Repertoires were generated with immunoSEQ multiplex PCR, while TCRdb's copy carries only in-frame clones and drops some. The table has some 200,000 clones, over 60% seen once. The sample comes from a study of cytomegalovirus exposure and HLA in healthy donors. Study conclusions and caveats: Using the classifier, cytomegalovirus status was reportedly diagnosed with high specificity and sensitivity.

The chain combines TRBV7-2 with TRBJ2-5; unclear D gene. Sequencing used PBMCs. This clonotype originated in a woman aged 50 to 65 in good health and CMV-seronegative. CDR3 protein: CASSLVQQETQYF. The CDR3, as DNA: TGTGCCAGCAGCTTAGTACAGCAAGAGACCCAGTACTTC.